Listed below are T cell receptor beta chains from one sample, sequenced in a study of human T cells and chemical hapten exposure. From the RACE reads, TCRdb called clonotypes with MiXCR, one entry per CDR3 protein. This sample has 130,000 or so distinct CDR3 sequences, with about 9.4% found just once. Sequencing was done on a sample of whole blood. These receptors originate from a male donor in good health. Some clones in this sample may be carry-over from other donors' samples. Both conserved end residues are part of each CDR3. A D gene is named only where the DNA matches it firmly. Where a row states a size, it is once, few, many or the class of an expanded clone; other rows omit it.

clone size	D gene	V gene	J gene	CDR3 DNA	CDR3 protein
.	TRBD1	TRBV11-1	TRBJ2-2	TGTGCCAGCAGCTTAGTGGGACAGGGAAACACCGGGGAGCTGTTTTTT	CASSLVGQGNTGELFF
many	.	TRBV3-1	TRBJ2-3	TGTGCCAGCAGCCAAGACGAGGCAACCACCACGCAGTATTTT	CASSQDEATTTQYF
few	TRBD1	TRBV9	TRBJ1-1	TGTGCCAGCAGCACAGGGGGCGCGGGTACTGAAGCTTTCTTT	CASSTGGAGTEAFF
few	TRBD1	TRBV7-3	TRBJ2-5	TGTGCCAGCAGCCCTCTGCGGGACAGGGTCCAAGAGACCCAGTACTTC	CASSPLRDRVQETQYF
many	.	TRBV4-2	TRBJ1-5	TGTGCCAGCAGCCAAGATTCGGACACCGATCAGCCCCAGCATTTT	CASSQDSDTDQPQHF
few	.	TRBV9	TRBJ1-5	TGTGCCAGCAGCGTAGGTAAGGACAATCAGCCCCAGCATTTT	CASSVGKDNQPQHF
many	.	TRBV27	TRBJ2-2	TGTGCCAGCAGTTTTTCGGGGGAGCTGTTTTTT	CASSFSGELFF
few	TRBD2	TRBV5-1	TRBJ2-7	TGCGCCAGCAGCTTCCGTGGTAGCGGGAGTATCTACGAGCAGTACTTC	CASSFRGSGSIYEQYF
few	.	TRBV12-3/TRBV12-4	TRBJ2-1	TGTGCCAGCAGTTTTGACGAAGGGTTCGGCTCCTACAATGAGCAGTTCTTC	CASSFDEGFGSYNEQFF
few	TRBD1	TRBV2	TRBJ1-1	TGTGCCAGCACCCCCAGGACAGGGACTGAAGCTTTCTTT	CASTPRTGTEAFF
few	TRBD2	TRBV5-1	TRBJ2-5	TGCGCCAGCAGCAAACCGGGACTAGCGGTTCAAGAGACCCAGTACTTC	CASSKPGLAVQETQYF
.	.	TRBV14	TRBJ1-2	TGTGCCAGCAGCCCGAACAGGAGGAGAGGCTACACCTTC	CASSPNRRRGYTF
few	.	TRBV14	TRBJ1-4	TGTGCCAGCAGCGATTTAACCGATGAAAAACTGTTTTTT	CASSDLTDEKLFF
few	TRBD1	TRBV27	TRBJ1-1	TGTGCCAGCACCTCTGGACAGGGCGATCGGGCTTTCTTT	CASTSGQGDRAFF
few	TRBD2	TRBV10-3	TRBJ2-3	TGTGCCATCACCCAACTAGCGGGGCCCGTGGATACGCAGTATTTT	CAITQLAGPVDTQYF
.	TRBD1	TRBV6-6	TRBJ1-4	TGTGCCAGCAGTTACGACAGGGGGCGATCGGAAAAACTGTTTTTT	CASSYDRGRSEKLFF
.	.	TRBV28	TRBJ2-3	TGTGCCTCCACACGGGTAGACGGAACAGATACGCAGTATTTT	CASTRVDGTDTQYF
few	.	TRBV5-1	TRBJ2-5	TGCGCCAGCAGCTTGGAGGGGACGCAGCAAGAGACCCAGTACTTC	CASSLEGTQQETQYF
many	.	TRBV20-1	TRBJ2-3	TGCAGTGCTAGAGCAAACCAGGACCGCCGAGATACGCAGTATTTT	CSARANQDRRDTQYF
many	.	TRBV7-2	TRBJ1-1	TGTGCCAGCAGCTTAGCGGAAGCCTTGGATGCTTTCTTT	CASSLAEALDAFF
.	TRBD1	TRBV7-2	TRBJ1-1	TGTGCCCAAGGGGGGCAGGGGGCCACTGAAGCTTTCTTT	CAQGGQGATEAFF
.	.	TRBV7-9	TRBJ2-1	TGTGCCAGCAGCTTAGTTCTAGCTAACAATGAGCAGTTCTTC	CASSLVLANNEQFF
.	.	TRBV5-1	TRBJ2-5	TGCGCCAGCAGCCGGGACGGGGAGACCCAGTACTTC	CASSRDGETQYF
many	.	TRBV12-3/TRBV12-4	TRBJ2-3	TGTGCCAGCACCTTTAGTGGGGAACTCCTTCTGATGGTGCAGTATTTT	CASTFSGELLLMVQYF
many	.	TRBV29-1	TRBJ1-1	TGCAGCGTTGAAGAAGGGGCCAACACTGAAGCTTTCTTT	CSVEEGANTEAFF
few	.	TRBV10-3	TRBJ2-7	TGTGCCATCAGTGAAGCCTACGAGCAGTACTTC	CAISEAYEQYF
.	.	TRBV9	TRBJ2-3	TGTGCCAGCAGCGTAGTGGCTTCCACAGATACGCAGTATTTT	CASSVVASTDTQYF
few	TRBD1	TRBV12-3/TRBV12-4	TRBJ1-3	TGTGCCAGCAGCTCCCCCGACAGGGTTGGAAACACCATATATTTT	CASSSPDRVGNTIYF
few	.	TRBV5-6	TRBJ1-4	TGTGCCAGCAGCGGCGCGGCCGGGTTAACTAATGAAAAACTGTTTTTT	CASSGAAGLTNEKLFF
.	.	TRBV14	TRBJ1-2	TGTGCCAGCAGCGACCGGATTGTCGGCTACACCTTC	CASSDRIVGYTF
few	.	TRBV19	TRBJ1-5	TGTGCCAGTAGTGACACACAGGGTATTGATCAGCCCCAGCATTTT	CASSDTQGIDQPQHF
.	TRBD2	TRBV18	TRBJ2-1	TGTGCCAGCTCACCTCCTAGCGGGTCCTACAATGAGCAGTTCTTC	CASSPPSGSYNEQFF
.	.	TRBV12-3/TRBV12-4	TRBJ2-2	TGTGCCAGCAGTCCGCGGTCCCACTCTTCCGGGGAGCTGTTTTTT	CASSPRSHSSGELFF
.	TRBD1	TRBV11-3	TRBJ2-1	TGTGCCAGCAGCGCCCGACAGGGAAGGGGTGAGCAGTTCTTC	CASSARQGRGEQFF
.	.	TRBV5-1	TRBJ2-4	TGCGCCAGCAGCTTGGGCGGGGTTGAGAACATTCAGTACTTC	CASSLGGVENIQYF
.	TRBD1	TRBV7-9	TRBJ1-4	TGTGCCAGCAGCTTAGGGGGTTATAGGGACAGGGAGCACCCGAGGATTGAAAAACTGTTTTTT	CASSLGGYRDREHPRIEKLFF
few	.	TRBV6-6	TRBJ2-3	TGTGCCAGCAGTTATATGACAGATACGCAGTATTTT	CASSYMTDTQYF
many	TRBD1	TRBV6-5	TRBJ1-6	TGTGCCAGCAGTAATCCCCAGGGGGTCTCCTATAATTCACCCCTCCACTTT	CASSNPQGVSYNSPLHF
many	TRBD2	TRBV27	TRBJ2-1	TGTGCCAGCAGCTTATCTAGCGGGAGCATATACAATGAGCAGTTCTTC	CASSLSSGSIYNEQFF
.	.	TRBV4-1	TRBJ1-3	TGCGCCGGCAGCCAAAAAATACGACGGCTCTCTGGAAACACCATATATTTT	CAGSQKIRRLSGNTIYF
few	.	TRBV6-2/TRBV6-3	TRBJ2-7	TGTGCCAGCAGTGCAGCCATGCACTACGAGCAGTACTTC	CASSAAMHYEQYF
.	TRBD1	TRBV27	TRBJ2-6	TGTGCCAGCAGTTTAACCGGGACAGGGGCTGGGGCCAACGTCCTGACTTTC	CASSLTGTGAGANVLTF
many	.	TRBV6-2/TRBV6-3	TRBJ1-1	TGTGCCAGCAGTTACGGGGTTAGGACTGAAGCTTTCTTT	CASSYGVRTEAFF